In its sample, the clone carrying this TCR beta chain was seen many times. Its antigen is unidentified. A single record per CDR3 protein comes from TCRdb applying MiXCR to the reads. This sample has about 770,000 distinct CDR3 sequences, with 25% to 35% found just once. This sample is drawn from a study of T cell repertoires in cytomegalovirus infection. About the research overall: Epitope selection comprised recently identified HLA-C-restricted CMV epitopes and well-studied HLA-B-restricted CMV epitopes. In public TCR beta signatures, there were indications of both CMV infection and matching HLA type.

CDR3 size: 15 residues. J gave up 6 bases and V 5 bases, and 11 bases lay outside the gene matches. CDR1 MNHEY and CDR2 SVGAGI come from the germline V gene. Study results and caveats: The ex vivo response was dominated by HLA-C-restricted CMV-specific TCR beta clonotypes. Public TCR beta family frequency separated CMV-and-HLA carriers, including in an independent cohort.

The source was cultured CD8+ T cells from PBMCs, collected from culture after CMV antigen stimulation. The chain recombines TRBV6-5 with TRBJ1-1, with 8 bases that match TRBD1. The TCR was taken from a human donor in good health (CMV status not recorded). Some clones in this sample may be carry-over from other donors' samples. CDR3: CASSHNPTGVAEAFF. The CDR3 DNA is TGTGCCAGCAGTCACAACCCGACAGGGGTCGCTGAAGCTTTCTTT.